The rows below give T cell receptor beta chains drawn from one sample of a study of blood T cell repertoires in COVID-19. Clones were read by immunoSEQ multiplex PCR, and TCRdb kept only the in-frame ones, dropping some. The top ten hold roughly 10% of the sample, which has about 250,000 clones, about 79% seen once. Sequenced: peripheral blood. Receptors originate from an elderly man with acute or convalescent COVID-19. Each CDR3 is given with its conserved first and last residue. D genes are given only for firm matches. Clone size is not always given. Where it is, it says once, few, many or a class for expanded clones.

D gene,J gene,clone size,V gene,CDR3 DNA,CDR3 protein
TRBD2,TRBJ2-7,.,TRBV7-2,TGTGCCAGCAGCTTAGCGAGCGGGATACTGTACGAGCAGTACTTC,CASSLASGILYEQYF
.,TRBJ2-1,.,TRBV5-6,TGTGCCAGCAGCCCCCTTTTGGGGGAGGCCTACAATGAGCAGTTCTTC,CASSPLLGEAYNEQFF
.,TRBJ1-5,.,TRBV15,TGTGCCACCAGCAGTCTTAATCAGCCCCAGCATTTT,CATSSLNQPQHF
TRBD1,TRBJ1-1,.,TRBV19,TGTGCCAGTAGTACTTCAGGGGGTCGGCCGAACACTGAAGCTTTCTTT,CASSTSGGRPNTEAFF
TRBD1,TRBJ2-1,.,TRBV27,TGTGCCAGCAGGCCCCTCCGGGACAGGGGGCAAAATGAGCAGTTCTTC,CASRPLRDRGQNEQFF
TRBD1,TRBJ1-6,.,TRBV12-3/TRBV12-4,TGTGCCAGCAGCACAGGGGGGTCCCGCCACTTT,CASSTGGSRHF
TRBD1,TRBJ1-1,once,TRBV28,TGTGCCAGCGAGGGGGCGCGGAACACTGAAGCTTTCTTT,CASEGARNTEAFF
TRBD1,TRBJ2-5,.,TRBV5-4,TGTGCCAGCAGCTTCATGGTCCGCACAGGGGTACAAGAGACCCAGTACTTC,CASSFMVRTGVQETQYF
.,TRBJ2-1,.,TRBV9,TGTGCCAGCAGCGTAGGCGGGACGGGCTCCTACAATGAGCAGTTCTTC,CASSVGGTGSYNEQFF
TRBD1,TRBJ2-7,.,TRBV19,TGTGCCAGTAGTCGTGACAGGGGGGTCTCCTACGAGCAGTACTTC,CASSRDRGVSYEQYF
.,TRBJ1-1,.,TRBV19,TGTGCCAGTAGTGCCCGATCTAGGGGCAGAAGAACTGAAGCTTTCTTT,CASSARSRGRRTEAFF
.,TRBJ1-2,.,TRBV24-1,TGTGCCACCAGTGATTTTCCGGCTAACTATGGCTACACCTTC,CATSDFPANYGYTF
TRBD1,TRBJ2-7,.,TRBV23-1,TGCGCCAGCAGTCAGACGGGACAGGGGAGCTCCTACGAGCAGTACTTC,CASSQTGQGSSYEQYF
.,TRBJ1-2,.,TRBV19,TGTGCCAGTAATCGACCATCGACAGGCAACTATGGCTACACCTTC,CASNRPSTGNYGYTF
.,TRBJ1-1,.,TRBV18,TGTGCCAGCTCCTCACGGCAGGGTGGCACTGAAGCTTTCTTT,CASSSRQGGTEAFF
TRBD1,TRBJ2-5,.,TRBV5-1,TGCGCCAGCTCCGGACAGGGGCGCGGAGAGACCCAGTACTTC,CASSGQGRGETQYF
TRBD1,TRBJ1-2,.,TRBV30,TGTGCCGCAATACAGGGGAGCGACTATGGCTACACCTTC,CAAIQGSDYGYTF
.,TRBJ2-4,.,TRBV4-2,TGTGCCAGCAGCCCTGAGCCAAGGGCGCGGGACATTCAGTACTTC,CASSPEPRARDIQYF
TRBD1,TRBJ2-7,.,TRBV7-8,TGTGCCAGCAGCTCCCGCCGGGGACAGGGGCCCTACGAGCAGTACTTC,CASSSRRGQGPYEQYF
.,TRBJ1-1,.,TRBV18,TGTGCCAGCTCACCCTCCCTTAACACTGAAGCTTTCTTT,CASSPSLNTEAFF
.,TRBJ1-2,.,TRBV6-2/TRBV6-3,TGTGCCAGCAGTTACTCACTCCCTGAGGCTCTGTGGAGTAGCTACACCTTC,CASSYSLPEALWSSYTF
TRBD1,TRBJ2-5,.,TRBV7-3,TGTGCCAGCAGCTTATACAGGGGTGAGACCCAGTACTTC,CASSLYRGETQYF
.,TRBJ2-2,.,TRBV6-5,TGTGCCAGCGTCGGTTTAGGGGGGGCCGGGGAGCTGTTTTTT,CASVGLGGAGELFF
TRBD1,TRBJ2-7,.,TRBV18,TGTGCCAGCTCCTTGGACAGGGCCTCCTACGAGCAGTACTTC,CASSLDRASYEQYF
TRBD1,TRBJ1-6,.,TRBV7-9,TGTGCCAGCAGCTTCTTGTCATCGGGGTCAGGGGGCTCACCCCTCCACTTT,CASSFLSSGSGGSPLHF
TRBD2,TRBJ2-7,.,TRBV28,TGTGCCAGCAGTCAGGGGACTAGCGAGGCGTACGAGCAGTACTTC,CASSQGTSEAYEQYF
TRBD2,TRBJ2-7,.,TRBV5-8,TGTGCCAGCAGCTTGGCCCAATTTACCGGGACTAGACTTTACGAGCAGTACTTC,CASSLAQFTGTRLYEQYF
TRBD1,TRBJ1-2,few,TRBV24-1,TGTGCCACCAGTGAGGGGACAGCATATGGCTACACCTTC,CATSEGTAYGYTF
TRBD1,TRBJ2-6,.,TRBV5-6,TGTGCCAGCAGCTCATACAGGGGGAAGGGGGCCAACGTCCTGACTTTC,CASSSYRGKGANVLTF
.,TRBJ2-1,.,TRBV18,TGTGCCAGCTCACCACGAGATCTGGGGCAGAGCAATGAGCAGTTCTTC,CASSPRDLGQSNEQFF
TRBD1,TRBJ1-1,.,TRBV6-5,TGTGCCAGCAGTCCCTCCGGGACAGTAAACACTGAAGCTTTCTTT,CASSPSGTVNTEAFF
TRBD1,TRBJ2-1,once,TRBV19,TGTGCCAGTAGCCCTATCGGACAGGGTGGGAATGAGCAGTTCTTC,CASSPIGQGGNEQFF
.,TRBJ1-5,few,TRBV2,TGTGCCAGCAGTGGCGGGCGCCTTAGCAATCAGCCCCAGCATTTT,CASSGGRLSNQPQHF
.,TRBJ1-2,.,TRBV6-5,TGTGCCAGCACCCATGGACGGGGGGCACATGGCTACACCTTC,CASTHGRGAHGYTF
TRBD1,TRBJ2-7,.,TRBV5-6,TGTGCCAGCAGCTATGACAGGGCCTCCTACGAGCAGTACTTC,CASSYDRASYEQYF
TRBD1,TRBJ2-2,.,TRBV28,TGTGCCAGTACCACTCCGACAGGGGTGAACACCGGGGAGCTGTTTTTT,CASTTPTGVNTGELFF